This T cell receptor beta chain is drawn from a study of blood T cell repertoires in COVID-19. Turning to the study itself: T cells, B-cell-depleted T cells, or PBMCs supplied cDNA or gDNA.

Original methodology: Researchers report that nucleated cell counts were estimated from reference gene primer amplification. Clones were read by immunoSEQ multiplex PCR, and TCRdb kept only the in-frame ones, dropping some. D and trimming come from the DNA, and the V and J calls and clone size come from that table. Among some 99,000 clones listed, approximately 80% were seen once. Germline lookup yields CDR1 SEHNR and CDR2 FQNEAQ (reference sequence). V lost 5 bases to trimming and J lost 0 bases, with 22 bases between them. The CDR3 loop spans 18 amino acids. The chain has TRBV7-9 and TRBJ1-1, with a tentative D call TRBD1 (6 bases). Sequenced: peripheral blood. This sequence was found in a woman in her forties or fifties with acute or convalescent COVID-19. The CDR3 sequence is CASSPSWDTKRVNTEAFF. The CDR3 bases are TGTGCCAGCAGCCCCTCCTGGGACACCAAGAGGGTGAACACTGAAGCTTTCTTT.